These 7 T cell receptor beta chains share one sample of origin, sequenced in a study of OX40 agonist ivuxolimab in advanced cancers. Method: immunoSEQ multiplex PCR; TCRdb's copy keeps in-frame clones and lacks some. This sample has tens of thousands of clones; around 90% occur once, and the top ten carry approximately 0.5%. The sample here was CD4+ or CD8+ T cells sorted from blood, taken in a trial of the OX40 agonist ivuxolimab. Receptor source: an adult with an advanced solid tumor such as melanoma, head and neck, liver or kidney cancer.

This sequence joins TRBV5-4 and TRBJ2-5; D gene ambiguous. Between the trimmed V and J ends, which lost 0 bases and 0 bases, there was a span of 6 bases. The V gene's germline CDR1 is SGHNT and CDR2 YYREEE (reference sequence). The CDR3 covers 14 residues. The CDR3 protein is CASSLDSDQETQYF. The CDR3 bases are TGTGCCAGCAGCTTGGACAGCGACCAAGAGACCCAGTACTTC.

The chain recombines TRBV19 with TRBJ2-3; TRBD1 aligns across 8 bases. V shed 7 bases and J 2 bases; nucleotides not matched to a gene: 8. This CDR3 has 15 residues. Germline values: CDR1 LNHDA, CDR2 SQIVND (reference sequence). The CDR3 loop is CASKGQGAFTDTQYF. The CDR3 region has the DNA TGTGCCAGTAAGGGTCAGGGGGCATTCACAGATACGCAGTATTTT.

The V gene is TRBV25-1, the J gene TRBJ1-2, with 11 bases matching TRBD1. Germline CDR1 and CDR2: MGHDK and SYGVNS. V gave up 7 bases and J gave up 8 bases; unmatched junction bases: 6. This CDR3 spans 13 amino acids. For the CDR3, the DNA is TGTGCCAGCACTGGACAGGGGGCAAGCGGCTACACCTTC. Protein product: CASTGQGASGYTF.

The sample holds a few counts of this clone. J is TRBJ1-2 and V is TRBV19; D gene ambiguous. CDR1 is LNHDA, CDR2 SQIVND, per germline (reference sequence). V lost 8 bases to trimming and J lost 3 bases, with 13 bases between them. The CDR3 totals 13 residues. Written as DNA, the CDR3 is TGTGCCAGTGAGGAGGACGGACACTATGGCTACACCTTC. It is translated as CASEEDGHYGYTF. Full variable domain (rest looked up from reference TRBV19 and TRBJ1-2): DGGITQSPKYLFRKEGQNVTLSCEQNLNHDAMYWYRQDPGQGLRLIYYSQIVNDFQKGDIAEGYSVSREKKESFPLTVTSAQKNPTAFYLCASEEDGHYGYTFGSGTRLTVV.

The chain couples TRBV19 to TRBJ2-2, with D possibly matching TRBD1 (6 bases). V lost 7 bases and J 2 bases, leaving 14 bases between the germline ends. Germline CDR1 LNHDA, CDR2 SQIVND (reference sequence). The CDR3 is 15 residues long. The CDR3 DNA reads TGTGCCAGTACCCCATACAGGGTCAACACCGGGGAGCTGTTTTTT. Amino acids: CASTPYRVNTGELFF.

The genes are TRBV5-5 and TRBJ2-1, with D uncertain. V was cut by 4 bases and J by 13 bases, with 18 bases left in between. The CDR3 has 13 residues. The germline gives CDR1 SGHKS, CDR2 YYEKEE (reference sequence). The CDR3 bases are TGTGCCAGCAGCAGCCCGGGCTCTTCTTCCCAGTTCTTC. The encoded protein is CASSSPGSSSQFF.

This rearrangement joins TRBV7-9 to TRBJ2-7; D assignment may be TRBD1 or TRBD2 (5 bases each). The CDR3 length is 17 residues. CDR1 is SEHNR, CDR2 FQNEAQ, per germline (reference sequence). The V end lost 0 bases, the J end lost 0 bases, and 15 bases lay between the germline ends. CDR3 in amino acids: CASSLASGGGSSYEQYF. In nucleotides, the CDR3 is TGTGCCAGCAGCTTAGCCTCTGGGGGTGGGAGCTCCTACGAGCAGTACTTC.